This TCR beta chain was found in a study of cytomegalovirus exposure and HLA in healthy donors. Only in-frame clones appear in the TCRdb table, and some are missing; sequencing was by immunoSEQ multiplex PCR. The sample includes 150,000 to 200,000 clones, approximately 86% of them seen just once. For this clone: Other nucleotide sequences in the sample specify the same CDR3.

The sample consisted of PBMCs. This TCR derives from a woman under 30 in good health and CMV-seronegative.

CDR3 DNA sequence: TGTGCCAGCAGTCCGGACAGGGGAAGTGAAAAACTGTTTTTT. This codes for CASSPDRGSEKLFF. The chain combines TRBV27 with TRBJ1-4, with 9 bases identical to TRBD1. Germline lookup yields CDR1 MNHEY and CDR2 SMNVEV (reference sequence). V shed 5 bases, J shed 7 bases, and the junction held 5 bases outside the gene matches. The CDR3 contains 14 residues.